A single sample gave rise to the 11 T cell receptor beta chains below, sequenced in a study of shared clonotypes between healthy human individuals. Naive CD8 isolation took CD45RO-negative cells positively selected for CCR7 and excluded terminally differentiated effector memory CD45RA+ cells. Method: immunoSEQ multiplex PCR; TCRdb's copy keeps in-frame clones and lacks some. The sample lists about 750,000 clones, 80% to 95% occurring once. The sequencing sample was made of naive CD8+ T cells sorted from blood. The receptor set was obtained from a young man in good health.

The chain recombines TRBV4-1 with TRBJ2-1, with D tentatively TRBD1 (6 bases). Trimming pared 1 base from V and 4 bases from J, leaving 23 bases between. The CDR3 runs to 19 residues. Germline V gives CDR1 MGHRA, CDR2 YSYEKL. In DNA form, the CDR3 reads TGCGCCAGCAGCCAAGGGACATTCCCGACAGGTCGAATTTACAATGAGCAGTTCTTC. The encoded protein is CASSQGTFPTGRIYNEQFF.

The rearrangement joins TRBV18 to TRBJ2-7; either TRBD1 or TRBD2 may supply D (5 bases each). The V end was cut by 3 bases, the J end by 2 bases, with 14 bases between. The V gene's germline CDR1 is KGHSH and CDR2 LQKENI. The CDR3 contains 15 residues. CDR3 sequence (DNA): TGTGCCAGCTCACCTAGCGTGTCGGGGCCCTACGAGCAGTACTTC. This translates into CASSPSVSGPYEQYF.

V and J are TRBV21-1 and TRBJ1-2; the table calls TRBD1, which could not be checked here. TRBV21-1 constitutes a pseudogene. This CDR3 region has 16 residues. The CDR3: CASSKTQGYNGYGYTF. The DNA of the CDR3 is TGTGCCAGCAGCAAGACACAGGGGTATAATGGCTATGGCTACACCTTC.

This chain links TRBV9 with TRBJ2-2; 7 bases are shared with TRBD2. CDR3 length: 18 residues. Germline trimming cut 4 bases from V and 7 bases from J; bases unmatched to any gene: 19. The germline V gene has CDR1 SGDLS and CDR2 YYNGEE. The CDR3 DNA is TGTGCCAGCAGCTCCAACTCCATCGGGGAGGGAGGATTCGGGGAGCTGTTTTTT. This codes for CASSSNSIGEGGFGELFF.

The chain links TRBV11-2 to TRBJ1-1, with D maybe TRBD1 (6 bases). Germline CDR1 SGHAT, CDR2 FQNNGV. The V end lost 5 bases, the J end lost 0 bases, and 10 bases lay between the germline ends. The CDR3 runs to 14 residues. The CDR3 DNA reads TGTGCCAGCAGCGACAGGCAGCTGAACACTGAAGCTTTCTTT. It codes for CASSDRQLNTEAFF.

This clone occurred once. The DNA for the CDR3 is TGTGCCAGCAGTTTTTATAGACAGGGGGCCGGGGAGCTGTTTTTT. This translates into CASSFYRQGAGELFF. The chain carries TRBV28 and TRBJ2-2; 9 bases agree with TRBD1. CDR3 length: 15 residues. Germline V gene sequence: CDR1 MDHEN, CDR2 SYDVKM. With 3 bases clipped from V and 6 bases from J, the junction kept 5 bases outside the gene matches. The whole variable domain, remainder taken from reference TRBV28 and TRBJ2-2, is DVKVTQSSRYLVKRTGEKVFLECVQDMDHENMFWYRQDPGLGLRLIYFSYDVKMKEKGDIPEGYSVSREKKERFSLILESASTNQTSMYLCASSFYRQGAGELFFGEGSRLTVL.

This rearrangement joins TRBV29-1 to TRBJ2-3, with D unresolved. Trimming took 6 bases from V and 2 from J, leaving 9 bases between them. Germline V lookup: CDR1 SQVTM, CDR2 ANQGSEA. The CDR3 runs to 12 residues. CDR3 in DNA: TGCAGCGTAACGGACGCCACAGATACGCAGTATTTT. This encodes CSVTDATDTQYF.

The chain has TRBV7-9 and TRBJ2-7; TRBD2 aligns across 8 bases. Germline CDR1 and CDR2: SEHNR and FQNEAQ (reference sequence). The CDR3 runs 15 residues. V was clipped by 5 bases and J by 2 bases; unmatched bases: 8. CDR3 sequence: CASSRGRGGTYEQYF. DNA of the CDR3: TGTGCCAGCAGCCGAGGACGGGGGGGAACCTACGAGCAGTACTTC.

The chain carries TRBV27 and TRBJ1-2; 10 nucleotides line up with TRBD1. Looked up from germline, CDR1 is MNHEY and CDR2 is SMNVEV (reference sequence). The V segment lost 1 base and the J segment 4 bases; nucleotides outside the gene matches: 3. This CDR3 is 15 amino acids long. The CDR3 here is CASSLLGTGAYGYTF. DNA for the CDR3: TGTGCCAGCAGTTTATTAGGGACAGGGGCCTATGGCTACACCTTC.

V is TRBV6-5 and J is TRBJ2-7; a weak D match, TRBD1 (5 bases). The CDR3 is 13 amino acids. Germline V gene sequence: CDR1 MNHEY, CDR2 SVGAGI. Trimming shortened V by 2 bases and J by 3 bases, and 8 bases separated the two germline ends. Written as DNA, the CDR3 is TGTGCCAGCAGTTACGCGACAGACTACGAGCAGTACTTC. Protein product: CASSYATDYEQYF.

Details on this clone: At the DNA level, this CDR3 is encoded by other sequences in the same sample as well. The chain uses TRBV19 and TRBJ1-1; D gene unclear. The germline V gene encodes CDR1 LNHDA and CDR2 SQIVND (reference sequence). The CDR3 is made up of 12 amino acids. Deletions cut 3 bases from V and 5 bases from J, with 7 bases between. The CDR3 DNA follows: TGTGCCAGTAGTATCGGATTGACTGAAGCTTTCTTT. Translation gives CASSIGLTEAFF.